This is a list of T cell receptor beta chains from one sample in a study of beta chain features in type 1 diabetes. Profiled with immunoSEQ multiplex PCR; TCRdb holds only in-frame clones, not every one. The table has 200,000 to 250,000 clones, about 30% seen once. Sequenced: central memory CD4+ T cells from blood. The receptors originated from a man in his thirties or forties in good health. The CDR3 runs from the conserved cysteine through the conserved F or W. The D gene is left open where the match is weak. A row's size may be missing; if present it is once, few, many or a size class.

TGCGCCAGCAGTCAATCTGACAGGGGAGAGACCCAGTACTTC CASSQSDRGETQYF . TRBV23-1 TRBD1 TRBJ2-5
TGTGCCAGCAGTACGGAGATCACCGGGGAGCTGTTTTTT CASSTEITGELFF . TRBV6-4 . TRBJ2-2
TGCGCCAGCAGTCTGGGAGGACCCCTCTATGGCTACACCTTC CASSLGGPLYGYTF few TRBV5-1 . TRBJ1-2
TGTGCCAGCAGCATTAGGGACGGTAACTATGGCTACACCTTC CASSIRDGNYGYTF . TRBV7-9 . TRBJ1-2
. CASSSSLAGHTDTQYF few TRBV6-5 . TRBJ2-3
TGTGCCTGGGCGACAGGGGGCTACGAGCAGTACTTC CAWATGGYEQYF few TRBV30 TRBD1 TRBJ2-7
TGCGCCAGCAGCCCCCGGACAGGGGTGCTGAACACTGAAGCTTTCTTT CASSPRTGVLNTEAFF once TRBV5-1 TRBD1 TRBJ1-1
TGTGCCAGCAGCTTGGGACTCCCTCTTAGCGGGGAGCTGTTTTTT CASSLGLPLSGELFF . TRBV7-7 . TRBJ2-2
TGTGCCAGCAGCCATTTAGGGACAGCACATCGGGAGCAGTACTTC CASSHLGTAHREQYF . TRBV14 TRBD1 TRBJ2-7
TGTGCATCCGGCCCTGGAGGGTACGAGCAGTACTTC CASGPGGYEQYF . TRBV7-9 . TRBJ2-7
TGTGCCAGCAGACCCGGGACAGGGACCTACAATGAGCAGTTCTTC CASRPGTGTYNEQFF . TRBV6-6 TRBD1 TRBJ2-1
TGTGCCAGCAGTGGACGGACAGCCAAAAACATTCAGTACTTC CASSGRTAKNIQYF . TRBV6-5 . TRBJ2-4
TGTGCCAGCAGTGAATCCGGGCAGGGGGACCAAGAGACCCAGTACTTC CASSESGQGDQETQYF . TRBV25-1 TRBD1 TRBJ2-5
TGCGCCAGCACCTCCTACGATACGCAGTATTTT CASTSYDTQYF . TRBV5-1 . TRBJ2-3
TGCAGCACCCGGACAGACCCTACACCAAGCTCCTACAATGAGCAGTTCTTC CSTRTDPTPSSYNEQFF many TRBV29-1 . TRBJ2-1
TGTGCCACCAGCAGAGAAACGAGAAACACCGGGGAGCTGTTTTTT CATSRETRNTGELFF few TRBV15 . TRBJ2-2
TGTGCCAGCAGTCTTGGGACTAGCAGAAGCACAGATACGCAGTATTTT CASSLGTSRSTDTQYF many TRBV2 TRBD2 TRBJ2-3
TGTGCCAGCAGTGAAGTGGGCGGGAGAACTGAAGCTTTCTTT CASSEVGGRTEAFF . TRBV2 . TRBJ1-1
TGTGCCAGCTCACGCGGGACGCAGGTCACCTACGAGCAGTACTTC CASSRGTQVTYEQYF . TRBV18 . TRBJ2-7
TGCGCCAGCAGCTTGGGGACAGGACCTCCCGGAAACACCATATATTTT CASSLGTGPPGNTIYF . TRBV5-1 TRBD1 TRBJ1-3
TGCGCCAGCGGAAATGACAGGGGGAATGAGCAGTTCTTC CASGNDRGNEQFF . TRBV5-1 TRBD1 TRBJ2-1
TGTGCCACCAGCAGAGATCCGAACTACGAGCAGTACTTC CATSRDPNYEQYF . TRBV15 . TRBJ2-7
TGTGCCAGCAATGGACAGAGGTATCAGCCCCAGCATTTT CASNGQRYQPQHF . TRBV6-1 . TRBJ1-5
TGTGCCAGCAGTGACAATGGTAATGGCTACACCTTC CASSDNGNGYTF . TRBV6-1 . TRBJ1-2
TGTGCCAGCAGAGGGACAGGGGGTATCTATGGCTACACCTTC CASRGTGGIYGYTF . TRBV2 TRBD1 TRBJ1-2
TGTGCCAGCAGCAAGGGACTTCCTACGGATGAGCAGTTCTTC CASSKGLPTDEQFF few TRBV7-2 . TRBJ2-1
TGCATCGTGAAAGACGACTGGAACACTGAAGCTTTCTTT CIVKDDWNTEAFF . TRBV29-1 . TRBJ1-1
TGTGCCAGCTCGGCAGGCAAGGGGGCGATTTACGAGCAGTACTTC CASSAGKGAIYEQYF few TRBV18 TRBD1 TRBJ2-7
TGTGCCAGTAGAAGGACTAGCGGGAGTGCTGAGCAGTTCTTC CASRRTSGSAEQFF few TRBV19 TRBD2 TRBJ2-1
TGTGCCTGGATTAGTGACCACAACAATGAGCAGTTCTTC CAWISDHNNEQFF few TRBV30 . TRBJ2-1
TGTGCCAGCAGCTTCCTAGCGGCTCACACCGGGGAGCTGTTTTTT CASSFLAAHTGELFF . TRBV5-6 TRBD2 TRBJ2-2
TGTGCCTGGAGTGGACAGGGGGCTGGTACCTACGAGCAGTACTTC CAWSGQGAGTYEQYF few TRBV30 TRBD1 TRBJ2-7
TGCAGCGTTGGAACAGGACGGGTCAATGAGCAGTTCTTC CSVGTGRVNEQFF once TRBV29-1 . TRBJ2-1
TGCGCCAGCAGCGTGGAAAGGACAGGGAAAGACATTCAGTACTTC CASSVERTGKDIQYF few TRBV5-1 TRBD1 TRBJ2-4
TGCGCCAGCAGCTTGGATGGGGCCACGCACAATGAGCAGTTCTTC CASSLDGATHNEQFF many TRBV5-1 . TRBJ2-1
TGTGCCTGGAGTGTAATGGCGAAGAACACCGGGGAGCTGTTTTTT CAWSVMAKNTGELFF . TRBV30 . TRBJ2-2
TGTGCCAGCAGCCCCGACAGGAACTATGGCTACACCTTC CASSPDRNYGYTF few TRBV6-1 . TRBJ1-2
TGTGCCATCACCCCACAGAGAACCGGGACGGGACTCGGTTCGCAGTATTTT CAITPQRTGTGLGSQYF few TRBV10-3 . TRBJ2-3
TGTGCCAGCAGCGTAGGGAGGGGGCCGGAGACCCAGTACTTC CASSVGRGPETQYF few TRBV7-2 . TRBJ2-5
TGTGCCAGCAGTGCCGGGGCAGCGAGCACAGATACGCAGTATTTT CASSAGAASTDTQYF few TRBV9 . TRBJ2-3
TGTGCCAGCAGTATCCGTCCGGTCCGAGAGACCCAGTACTTC CASSIRPVRETQYF few TRBV6-1 . TRBJ2-5
TGTGCCAGCAGCCCCCCTGGCTGCCGCTCCTACAATGAGCAGTTCTTC CASSPPGCRSYNEQFF . TRBV21-1 . TRBJ2-1
TGCGCCAGCAGCCAAGGGACTAGCGGGAGCCCAGATACGCAGTATTTT CASSQGTSGSPDTQYF few TRBV4-3 TRBD2 TRBJ2-3
TGTGCCAGCACCGCAGGGTGTCGACCCTTC CASTAGCRPF . TRBV7-2 . TRBJ1-2
TGTGCCAGCAGCCGCTGGGGCTTAGTGCAAGATACGCAGTATTTT CASSRWGLVQDTQYF . TRBV6-5 . TRBJ2-3
TGTGCCAGCAGCTTAGCGGCAGTCTCCTACGAGCAGTACTTC CASSLAAVSYEQYF . TRBV7-6 . TRBJ2-7
TGTGCCAGCAGTTCGGGCAGGGGGCGAGAGACCCAGTACTTC CASSSGRGRETQYF . TRBV6-6 TRBD1 TRBJ2-5
TGTGCCACCAGCAGAGATTGGGGAGACAGAGGCCCACCTATGCACACCTTC CATSRDWGDRGPPMHTF few TRBV15 . TRBJ1-2
TGCAGCGCGGGTGGACTTGGGGAGAATGAGCAGTTCTTC CSAGGLGENEQFF few TRBV29-1 . TRBJ2-1
TGCGCCAGCAGCTTGGAACGGGGCCCCACAGATACGCAGTATTTT CASSLERGPTDTQYF medium-sized TRBV5-1 . TRBJ2-3
TGTGCCAGTAGTATCGGAGGTTCCTTCAATGAGCAGTTCTTC CASSIGGSFNEQFF . TRBV19 . TRBJ2-1
TGCGCCAGCCGGCTAGCGGACAATGAGCAGTTCTTC CASRLADNEQFF few TRBV5-1 TRBD2 TRBJ2-1
TGTGCCAGCAGAACGGACAGGGGAGAGACCCAGTACTTC CASRTDRGETQYF . TRBV25-1 TRBD1 TRBJ2-5
TGTGCCAGCAGCCCGGCGGGGGTCACAGATACGCAGTATTTT CASSPAGVTDTQYF few TRBV7-8 TRBD2 TRBJ2-3